This T cell receptor (beta chain) was identified in a study of blood T cell repertoires in COVID-19. Study-wide background: There were acute and convalescent COVID-19 samples, and they came from the United States, Italy and Spain. In each case, the material was cDNA or gDNA derived from T cells, B-cell-depleted T cells, or PBMCs.

V was clipped by 2 bases and J by 10 bases, with 9 bases between them. This CDR3 region has 12 residues. The germline gives CDR1 MNHEY, CDR2 SVGEGT. Clones were sequenced by immunoSEQ multiplex PCR, and TCRdb holds only the in-frame ones, with some missing. The sample has about 260,000 clones, around four fifths seen once. Source material: peripheral blood. The V call is TRBV6-2 or TRBV6-3, the J call TRBJ2-1; a weak D match, TRBD1 (6 bases). The TCR comes from a woman at least 80 years old with acute or convalescent COVID-19. CDR3 sequence reads: CASSYGGREQFF. The CDR3 region has the DNA TGTGCCAGCAGTTACGGGGGCAGGGAGCAGTTCTTC.